These T cell receptor beta chains were read from a single sample in a study of blood T cell repertoires in COVID-19. Method: immunoSEQ multiplex PCR; TCRdb's copy keeps in-frame clones and lacks some. The sample has around 81,000 clones; around 90% are singletons. Specimen: peripheral blood. The receptors derive from a man in his 70s with acute or convalescent COVID-19. Each CDR3 is given with its conserved first and last residue. The order of the fields is V gene, D gene, J gene, clone size, CDR3 protein, CDR3 DNA. A D gene is named only where the DNA matches it firmly. Clone size is stated in some rows and not others, as once, few, many or a class when expanded.

TRBV3-1/TRBV3-2,TRBD2,TRBJ2-1,NA,CASSQLAGGSYNEQFF,TGTGCCAGCAGCCAGCTAGCGGGAGGATCGTACAATGAGCAGTTCTTC
TRBV27,TRBD1,TRBJ2-7,NA,CASSLNDRVGSYEQYF,TGTGCCAGCAGTTTGAACGACAGGGTCGGCTCCTACGAGCAGTACTTC
TRBV7-2,TRBD1,TRBJ1-5,NA,CASSSHWTGDQPQHF,TGTGCCAGCAGCTCTCACTGGACAGGGGATCAGCCCCAGCATTTT
TRBV28,NA,TRBJ1-1,NA,CASIDGIMNTEAFF,TGTGCCAGCATTGACGGGATCATGAACACTGAAGCTTTCTTT
TRBV7-2,NA,TRBJ2-7,NA,CASSQGHTLRGQYF,TGTGCCAGCAGCCAGGGACACACCCTACGAGGGCAGTACTTC
TRBV28,TRBD1,TRBJ1-2,NA,CASSTQTGVTGYTF,TGTGCCAGCAGCACCCAGACAGGGGTGACCGGCTACACCTTC
TRBV5-1,NA,TRBJ1-4,NA,CASSPTGATNEKLFF,TGCGCCAGCAGCCCCACAGGAGCAACTAATGAAAAACTGTTTTTT
TRBV7-2,NA,TRBJ1-5,few,CASSPQRQAHQPQHF,TGTGCCAGCAGCCCCCAGAGACAGGCCCATCAGCCCCAGCATTTT
TRBV12-5,NA,TRBJ1-1,NA,CASGLEAMAEAFF,TGTGCTAGTGGTTTGGAAGCGATGGCTGAAGCTTTCTTT
TRBV9,NA,TRBJ2-1,NA,CASSVQGVNEQFF,TGTGCCAGCAGCGTGCAGGGTGTTAATGAGCAGTTCTTC
TRBV7-2,NA,TRBJ2-1,NA,CASSPLPLGGTRNEQFF,TGTGCCAGCAGCCCCCTACCCCTAGGGGGAACTAGGAATGAGCAGTTCTTC
TRBV10-3,NA,TRBJ1-5,NA,CAISDRNSNQPQHF,TGTGCCATCAGCGACAGGAATAGCAATCAGCCCCAGCATTTT
TRBV4-3,TRBD2,TRBJ2-5,NA,CASSQGLLAGAETQYF,TGCGCCAGCAGCCAAGGACTCCTAGCGGGGGCGGAGACCCAGTACTTC
TRBV10-3,TRBD1,TRBJ1-6,NA,CAISSGQGNSPLHF,TGTGCCATCAGTTCGGGACAGGGGAATTCACCCCTCCACTTT
TRBV2,NA,TRBJ2-2,NA,CASMGRANTGELFF,TGTGCCAGCATGGGTCGGGCGAACACCGGGGAGCTGTTTTTT
TRBV4-1,TRBD1,TRBJ2-1,NA,CASSQDGPGQAYNEQFF,TGCGCCAGCAGCCAAGATGGGCCGGGACAGGCATACAATGAGCAGTTCTTC
TRBV2,TRBD2,TRBJ2-1,NA,CASSPEHRLAGIGALYNEQFF,TGTGCCAGCAGTCCCGAACACCGGCTAGCGGGGATTGGGGCCCTCTACAATGAGCAGTTCTTC
TRBV11-2,TRBD1,TRBJ2-2,NA,CASSKYSGTGRTGELFF,TGTGCCAGCAGCAAATACTCCGGGACAGGGCGCACCGGGGAGCTGTTTTTT
TRBV5-4,NA,TRBJ2-4,NA,CASSSGLAKNIQYF,TGTGCCAGCAGCTCTGGACTAGCCAAAAACATTCAGTACTTC
TRBV15,NA,TRBJ1-1,NA,CATSRLGANTEAFF,TGTGCCACCAGCAGATTAGGAGCGAACACTGAAGCTTTCTTT
TRBV3-1/TRBV3-2,NA,TRBJ2-7,NA,CASSQVGGLPYEQYF,TGTGCCAGCAGCCAAGTAGGAGGACTTCCATACGAGCAGTACTTC
TRBV7-9,NA,TRBJ1-3,NA,CASSLGGYSTYF,TGTGCCAGCAGCTTAGGAGGGTACTCGACATATTTT
TRBV20-1,TRBD2,TRBJ2-7,NA,CSASAGLAVRRVSYEQYF,TGCAGTGCTAGTGCGGGACTAGCAGTCCGGAGGGTCTCCTACGAGCAGTACTTC
TRBV27,TRBD1,TRBJ2-2,NA,CASRPGTGKNTGELFF,TGTGCCAGCAGACCCGGGACAGGGAAAAACACCGGGGAGCTGTTTTTT
TRBV5-1,TRBD2,TRBJ2-3,NA,CASSLGLAVSTDTQYF,TGCGCCAGCAGCTTGGGACTAGCGGTCAGCACAGATACGCAGTATTTT
TRBV18,NA,TRBJ1-4,NA,CASSPRTGPNEKLFF,TGTGCCAGCTCACCACGTACAGGGCCTAATGAAAAACTGTTTTTT
TRBV6-2/TRBV6-3,TRBD1,TRBJ2-7,once,CASSRLGTGSSYEQYF,TGTGCCAGCAGTCGCCTCGGGACAGGCTCATCCTACGAGCAGTACTTC
TRBV7-2,NA,TRBJ1-5,few,CASAVGHSNQPQHF,TGTGCCAGCGCCGTGGGACACAGCAATCAGCCCCAGCATTTT
TRBV5-4,TRBD2,TRBJ2-3,NA,CASKVGLAGETDTQYF,TGTGCCAGCAAAGTTGGACTAGCGGGAGAGACAGATACGCAGTATTTT
TRBV18,TRBD1,TRBJ1-1,NA,CASSLTGGGLTEAFF,TGTGCCAGCTCACTGACAGGGGGTGGACTTACCGAAGCTTTCTTT
TRBV12-3/TRBV12-4,NA,TRBJ2-3,NA,CASTPSAADTQYF,TGTGCCAGCACGCCTTCCGCGGCAGATACGCAGTATTTT
TRBV27,TRBD1,TRBJ2-3,NA,CASSLKEPGQLSTDTQYF,TGTGCCAGCAGTTTAAAAGAGCCGGGACAGCTCAGCACAGATACGCAGTATTTT
TRBV6-6,TRBD1,TRBJ1-2,NA,CASSYRDSNYGYTF,TGTGCCAGCAGTTACCGGGACAGTAACTATGGCTACACCTTC
TRBV24-1,TRBD2,TRBJ2-7,NA,CATSDPTSSEQYF,TGTGCCACCAGTGACCCGACTAGCAGCGAGCAGTACTTC
TRBV2,NA,TRBJ1-6,NA,CASSGQGPHNSPLHF,TGTGCCAGCAGTGGGCAGGGCCCGCATAATTCACCCCTCCACTTT
TRBV6-6,NA,TRBJ2-7,NA,CASSYSPHRTYEQYF,TGTGCCAGCAGTTACTCGCCCCACAGAACTTACGAGCAGTACTTC
TRBV18,TRBD1,TRBJ1-1,NA,CASSLGTGRDTEAFF,TGTGCCAGCTCACTAGGGACAGGGCGGGACACTGAAGCTTTCTTT